This TCR beta chain was captured in a study of blood T cells in healthy people across ages. Overall study: Capturing about one barcoded beta molecule per two T cells was achieved by template switching.

Using a J-beta primer mix together with a sample-barcoded 5' primer, a second PCR was run for roughly 6 to 12 cycles. Every cDNA was tagged by a template-switch adaptor with 12 random nucleotides. All samples gave at least 2.5 million CDR3-containing paired-end reads. TCRdb reanalysed the 5' RACE reads using MiXCR and keeps one entry per CDR3 protein. Of 450,000 to 700,000 distinct CDR3 sequences detected, 25% to 30% appear once; the ten largest clones hold about 18%. The germline gives CDR1 LNHNV, CDR2 YYDKDF (reference sequence). V lost 3 bases and J lost 4; bases outside the gene matches: 7. The CDR3 covers 15 residues. Worth noting for this clonotype: Its antigen is unidentified.

Regarding the study as a whole: Total diversity from one million sequenced T cells was likely underestimated.

V and J are TRBV15 and TRBJ2-5; 8 nucleotides align to TRBD1. The source material was blood. This sequence originates from a woman between 65 and 79 years old in good health. The CDR3 nucleotides read TGTGCCACCAGCAGGATTGCAGGGGGCCCAGAGACCCAGTACTTC. Translating it yields CATSRIAGGPETQYF.